This entry lists 24 T cell receptor beta chains sequenced from one sample in a study of cytomegalovirus exposure and HLA in healthy donors. The PCR used 60 Vbeta and 13 Jbeta primers. Using immunoSEQ multiplex PCR, the repertoire was profiled, and TCRdb retains in-frame clones only, with some absent. Here the sample spans 100,000 to 150,000 clones, 70% to 80% being singletons. Sequencing was carried out using PBMCs. Receptors originate from a woman between 55 and 75 years old in good health and CMV-seronegative.

This clone is a singleton in its sample. V and J are TRBV25-1 and TRBJ2-2; the match to TRBD1 covers 9 bases. CDR3 size: 16 residues. V shed 5 bases and J 5 bases; nucleotides not matched to a gene: 9. Germline V gives CDR1 MGHDK, CDR2 SYGVNS. The CDR3 region has the DNA TGTGCCAGCAGTAAGGGACAGGGTGTTGGGACCGGGGAGCTGTTTTTT. This codes for CASSKGQGVGTGELFF.

This clone was observed a handful of times. CDR3 sequence reads: CASSQDDYDYEQYF. DNA of the CDR3: TGCGCCAGCAGCCAAGATGACTACGACTACGAGCAGTACTTC. The chain has TRBV4-1 and TRBJ2-7; a possible D gene is TRBD2 (5 bases). CDR1 MGHRA and CDR2 YSYEKL come from the germline V gene. The CDR3 has 14 amino acids. V was cut by 0 bases and J by 3 bases, with 9 bases left in between.

The chain has TRBV11-2 and TRBJ2-7, with 11 bases matching TRBD2. Per the germline V gene, CDR1 is SGHAT and CDR2 is FQNNGV. V was clipped by 1 base and J by 3 bases; unmatched bases: 8. CDR3 length equals 17 residues. The CDR3 protein is CASSLGASGGTNYEQYF. The CDR3 bases are TGTGCCAGCAGCTTAGGAGCTAGCGGGGGGACAAACTACGAGCAGTACTTC.

The V gene is TRBV4-1, the J gene TRBJ1-1, with 8 positions matching TRBD1. J gave up 5 bases and V 4 bases, and 6 bases lay outside the gene matches. The CDR3 is 14 residues long. CDR1 is MGHRA, CDR2 YSYEKL, per germline. CDR3: CASSPGQGRTEAFF. The CDR3 DNA sequence: TGCGCCAGCAGCCCCGGACAGGGAAGAACTGAAGCTTTCTTT.

The chain carries TRBV5-1 and TRBJ1-1, with 9 nucleotides matching TRBD1. CDR1 SGHRS and CDR2 YFSETQ come from the germline V gene. J was trimmed by 6 bases and V by 3 bases; bases with no gene match: 6. The CDR3 is 14 residues long. The CDR3 spells CASSWGQGQAEAFF. The CDR3 region has the DNA TGCGCCAGCAGCTGGGGACAGGGACAAGCTGAAGCTTTCTTT. Filled out from reference TRBV5-1 and TRBJ1-1, the complete variable domain reads KAGVTQTPRYLIKTRGQQVTLSCSPISGHRSVSWYQQTPGQGLQFLFEYFSETQRNKGNFPGRFSGRQFSNSRSEMNVSTLELGDSALYLCASSWGQGQAEAFFGQGTRLTVV.

The chain is built from TRBV28 and TRBJ1-1, with 8 bases matching TRBD1. The CDR3 has 15 amino acids. The ends lost 5 bases at V and 3 bases at J; junction bases unmatched: 8. Germline V CDR1 and CDR2: MDHEN, SYDVKM. CDR3 DNA: TGTGCCAGCAGTCCCCCGAGGACAGGGTACACTGAAGCTTTCTTT. It specifies CASSPPRTGYTEAFF.

V is TRBV7-9 and J is TRBJ2-5; TRBD2 aligns across 7 bases. The J call may be wrong; the DNA end is better matched by TRBJ2-7. Germline V gene sequence: CDR1 SEHNR, CDR2 FQNEAQ (reference sequence). The CDR3 spans 14 residues. Here the CDR3 reads CASSLGAGFYEQYF. The CDR3, as DNA: TGTGCCAGCAGCTTGGGAGCGGGGTTCTACGAGCAGTACTTC.

The J gene is TRBJ2-1, the V gene TRBV9, with D possibly matching TRBD2 (6 bases). The CDR3 extends over 16 amino acids. Trimming took off 4 bases at V and 8 bases at J, with 22 bases between the two ends. CDR1 and CDR2 from the germline V gene are SGDLS and YYNGEE. CDR3 sequence reads: CASSTRGSGPLDEQFF. Here the CDR3 DNA reads TGTGCCAGCAGCACTCGGGGTAGCGGACCACTCGATGAGCAGTTCTTC.

This clone has just a few counts. The V gene is TRBV14, the J gene TRBJ1-2; no clear D. The CDR3 is made up of 14 amino acids. CDR1 is SGHDN, CDR2 FVKESK, per germline. Trimming pared 4 bases from V and 0 bases from J, leaving 9 bases between. The CDR3 loop is CASSLSVANYGYTF. For the CDR3, the DNA is TGTGCCAGCAGCCTCTCAGTGGCTAACTATGGCTACACCTTC.

This clone has just a few counts. The CDR3 here is CASRAGQGRAEAFF. In DNA, the CDR3 is TGTGCCAGCAGAGCCGGACAGGGGAGGGCTGAAGCTTTCTTT. The chain carries TRBV2 and TRBJ1-1, with 9 bases fitting TRBD1. Germline CDR1 SNHLY, CDR2 FYNNEI. CDR3 length: 14 residues. Losses at the gene ends were 6 bases for V and 6 bases for J; bases not matched to a gene: 8. Based on the CDR3 plus reference TRBV2 and TRBJ1-1, the full variable domain is EPEVTQTPSHQVTQMGQEVILRCVPISNHLYFYWYRQILGQKVEFLVSFYNNEISEKSEIFDDQFSVERPDGSNFTLKIRSTKLEDSAMYFCASRAGQGRAEAFFGQGTRLTVV.

This rearrangement joins TRBV5-1 to TRBJ2-7; D is unclear. Trimming shortened V by 4 bases and J by 6 bases, and 11 bases separated the two germline ends. CDR1 is SGHRS, CDR2 YFSETQ, per germline. The CDR3 runs 12 residues. The DNA of the CDR3 is TGCGCCAGCAGCATACCCCCCGGCGAGCAGTACTTC. This codes for CASSIPPGEQYF.

The gene calls are TRBV12-2 and TRBJ1-2; TRBD1 is the table's D call, not checked against the DNA. TRBV12-2 is designated a pseudogene. The CDR3 consists of 16 residues. The CDR3 loop is CASRLLRDRGIYGYTF. For the CDR3, the DNA is TGTGCAAGTCGCTTACTCCGGGACAGGGGAATCTATGGCTACACCTTC.

This chain links TRBV10-3 with TRBJ1-5; a weak D match, TRBD1 (5 bases). CDR3 length: 16 amino acids. The germline V gene encodes CDR1 ENHRY and CDR2 SYGVKD. Trimming left V 2 bases short and J 0 bases short, with 11 bases between. The CDR3 sequence is CAISEGTDYSNQPQHF. DNA of the CDR3: TGTGCCATCAGTGAGGGGACGGACTATAGCAATCAGCCCCAGCATTTT.

This clone was detected a few times. The V gene is TRBV6-6, the J gene TRBJ1-1, with D possibly matching TRBD1 (6 bases). The CDR3 length is 15 residues. The V gene lost 6 bases and the J gene lost 1 base, with 15 bases spanning the gap. Germline V gene data show CDR1 as MNHNY and CDR2 as SVGAGI (reference sequence). The chain's CDR3 is CASRLDRTSNTEAFF. The CDR3 DNA is TGTGCCAGCAGACTCGACAGGACCTCGAACACTGAAGCTTTCTTT.

The V call is TRBV28, the J call TRBJ2-7, with no clear D. V lost 3 bases, J lost 1 base, and 10 bases lay in between. The CDR3 sequence is 14 residues long. Per the germline V gene, CDR1 is MDHEN and CDR2 is SYDVKM. The CDR3 DNA sequence: TGTGCCAGCAGTTTGAGACAAGAATCCTACGAGCAGTACTTC. It encodes CASSLRQESYEQYF.

This clone is a singleton in its sample. The chain recombines TRBV5-1 with TRBJ2-5, with TRBD1 as a possible D gene (5 bases). The CDR3 runs to 14 residues. V shed 0 bases and J shed 5 bases, with 11 bases lying between them. The germline gives CDR1 SGHRS, CDR2 YFSETQ. CDR3 sequence reads: CASSLVQGKETQYF. As DNA, the CDR3 is TGCGCCAGCAGCTTGGTCCAGGGCAAGGAGACCCAGTACTTC. The full variable domain, its missing parts supplied by reference TRBV5-1 and TRBJ2-5, is KAGVTQTPRYLIKTRGQQVTLSCSPISGHRSVSWYQQTPGQGLQFLFEYFSETQRNKGNFPGRFSGRQFSNSRSEMNVSTLELGDSALYLCASSLVQGKETQYFGPGTRLLVL.

This clone has a single count. V is TRBV18 and J is TRBJ1-5; D possibly corresponds to TRBD1 (5 bases). Trimming took 4 bases from V and 0 from J, leaving 13 bases between them. Germline V gives CDR1 KGHSH, CDR2 LQKENI. The CDR3 totals 16 residues. CDR3 coding DNA: TGTGCCAGCTCACAAAAATCTCAGGGTAGCAATCAGCCCCAGCATTTT. Amino acid sequence: CASSQKSQGSNQPQHF. Based on the CDR3 plus reference TRBV18 and TRBJ1-5, the full variable domain is NAGVMQNPRHLVRRRGQEARLRCSPMKGHSHVYWYRQLPEEGLKFMVYLQKENIIDESGMPKERFSAEFPKEGPSILRIQQVVRGDSAAYFCASSQKSQGSNQPQHFGDGTRLSIL.

This clone was detected only a few times. J is TRBJ2-3 and V is TRBV7-9; 13 bases are a match to TRBD2. V was pared by 2 bases and J by 4 bases, with 3 bases of the junction left unmatched. The CDR3 covers 16 residues. Germline-derived CDR1 and CDR2 are SEHNR and FQNEAQ (reference sequence). The CDR3 DNA reads TGTGCCAGCAGCTTAAGGACTAGCGGGAGTTCAGATACGCAGTATTTT. The encoded protein is CASSLRTSGSSDTQYF.

This clone occurred once. This chain joins TRBV5-1 and TRBJ1-2; 7 nucleotides align to TRBD1. Germline values: CDR1 SGHRS, CDR2 YFSETQ. Trimming took 4 bases from V and 8 from J; bases not matched to a gene: 8. The length of the CDR3 is 13 residues. The CDR3 bases are TGCGCCAGCAGCCCCTCGACAGGGATCGGCTACACCTTC. Its protein is CASSPSTGIGYTF.

This clone appeared a few times. The chain combines TRBV5-1 with TRBJ2-3; D may be TRBD1 (7 bases). Germline V gives CDR1 SGHRS, CDR2 YFSETQ. V was cut by 5 bases and J by 5 bases, with 18 bases left in between. This CDR3 region has 15 residues. CDR3 nucleotide sequence: TGCGCCAGCAGGCCTCAGGGGGAGGCCCTAGATACGCAGTATTTT. Residues: CASRPQGEALDTQYF. Full variable domain (rest looked up from reference TRBV5-1 and TRBJ2-3): KAGVTQTPRYLIKTRGQQVTLSCSPISGHRSVSWYQQTPGQGLQFLFEYFSETQRNKGNFPGRFSGRQFSNSRSEMNVSTLELGDSALYLCASRPQGEALDTQYFGPGTRLTVL.

This clone was seen more than once but under ten times. V and J are TRBV4-2 and TRBJ2-5, with 8 bases that match TRBD1. The length of the CDR3 is 14 residues. Germline CDR1 and CDR2: LGHNA and YNFKEQ. V shed 4 bases and J 4 bases; nucleotides not matched to a gene: 5. The DNA for the CDR3 is TGTGCCAGCAGCCCGCAGGGGGCGGGAGAGACCCAGTACTTC. Its translation: CASSPQGAGETQYF.

This clone has only a few counts. The CDR3 nucleotides read TGTGCCAGCAGTGCCGTGACAGGATTTAGCTATGGCTACACCTTC. The encoded protein is CASSAVTGFSYGYTF. This chain links TRBV28 with TRBJ1-2, with a possible D match to TRBD1 (6 bases). The CDR3 has 15 residues. Germline lookup yields CDR1 MDHEN and CDR2 SYDVKM. The V end was cut by 5 bases, the J end by 4 bases, with 17 bases between.

The chain is built from TRBV7-3 and TRBJ2-1, with 14 bases matching TRBD2. The ends lost 4 bases at V and 12 bases at J; junction bases unmatched: 14. Germline V gives CDR1 SGHTA, CDR2 FQGTGA. CDR3 size: 17 residues. The CDR3 bases are TGTGCCAGCAGCTCTCCTCAGGGACTAGCGGGAGATTCGACGCAGTTCTTC. Protein: CASSSPQGLAGDSTQFF.

This rearrangement joins TRBV7-8 to TRBJ2-7, with D maybe TRBD1 (5 bases). The CDR3 runs to 13 residues. V was cut by 5 bases and J by 9 bases, with 17 bases left in between. The V gene's germline CDR1 is SGHVS and CDR2 FQNEAQ. CDR3 sequence reads: CASSPQGIQGQYF. The CDR3 nucleotides are TGTGCCAGCAGCCCCCAGGGTATCCAGGGGCAGTACTTC.